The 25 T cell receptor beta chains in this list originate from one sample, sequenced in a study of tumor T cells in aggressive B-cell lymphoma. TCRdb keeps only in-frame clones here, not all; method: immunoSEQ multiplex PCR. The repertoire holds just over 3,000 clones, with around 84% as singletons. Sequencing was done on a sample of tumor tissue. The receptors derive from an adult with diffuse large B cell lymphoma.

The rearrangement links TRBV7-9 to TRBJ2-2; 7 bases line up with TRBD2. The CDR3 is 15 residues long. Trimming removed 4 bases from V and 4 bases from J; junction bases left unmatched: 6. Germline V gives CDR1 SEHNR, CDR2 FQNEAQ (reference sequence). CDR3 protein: CASSSGLVFTGELFF. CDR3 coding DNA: TGTGCCAGCAGCTCCGGACTAGTTTTCACCGGGGAGCTGTTTTTT.

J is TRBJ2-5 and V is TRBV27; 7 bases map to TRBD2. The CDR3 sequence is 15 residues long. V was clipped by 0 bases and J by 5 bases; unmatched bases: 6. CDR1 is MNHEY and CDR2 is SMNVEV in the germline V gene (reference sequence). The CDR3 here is CASSLSQLARETQYF. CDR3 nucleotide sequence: TGTGCCAGCAGTTTATCGCAACTAGCGAGGGAGACCCAGTACTTC.

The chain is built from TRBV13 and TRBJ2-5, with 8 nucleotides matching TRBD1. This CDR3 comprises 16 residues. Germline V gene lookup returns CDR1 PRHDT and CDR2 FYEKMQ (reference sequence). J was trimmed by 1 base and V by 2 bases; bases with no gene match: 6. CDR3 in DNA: TGTGCCAGCAGCTTACCGGACAGGGCCCCCCAAGAGACCCAGTACTTC. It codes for CASSLPDRAPQETQYF. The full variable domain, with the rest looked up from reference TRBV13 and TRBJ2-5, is AAGVIQSPRHLIKEKRETATLKCYPIPRHDTVYWYQQGPGQDPQFLISFYEKMQSDKGSIPDRFSAQQFSDYHSELNMSSLELGDSALYFCASSLPDRAPQETQYFGPGTRLLVL.

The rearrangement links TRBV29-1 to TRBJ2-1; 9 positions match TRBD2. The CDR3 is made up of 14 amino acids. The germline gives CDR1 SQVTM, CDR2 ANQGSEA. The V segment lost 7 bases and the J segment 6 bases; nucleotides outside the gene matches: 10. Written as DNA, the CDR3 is TGCAGCGCCCGCGGGAGGGGGCGGGCCAATGAGCAGTTCTTC. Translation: CSARGRGRANEQFF.

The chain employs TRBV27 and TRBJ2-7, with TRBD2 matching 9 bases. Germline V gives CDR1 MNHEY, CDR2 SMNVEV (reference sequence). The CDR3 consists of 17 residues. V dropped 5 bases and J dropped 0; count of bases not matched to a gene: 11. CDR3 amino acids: CASSPLAGTSFSYEQYF. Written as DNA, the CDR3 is TGTGCCAGCAGTCCATTAGCCGGGACTAGCTTCTCCTACGAGCAGTACTTC.

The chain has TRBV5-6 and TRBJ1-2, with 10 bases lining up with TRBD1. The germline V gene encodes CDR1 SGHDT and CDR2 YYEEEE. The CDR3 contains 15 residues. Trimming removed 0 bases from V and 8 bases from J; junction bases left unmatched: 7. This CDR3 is CASSLAGQGIWGYTF. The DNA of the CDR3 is TGTGCCAGCAGCTTGGCGGGACAGGGGATATGGGGCTACACCTTC.

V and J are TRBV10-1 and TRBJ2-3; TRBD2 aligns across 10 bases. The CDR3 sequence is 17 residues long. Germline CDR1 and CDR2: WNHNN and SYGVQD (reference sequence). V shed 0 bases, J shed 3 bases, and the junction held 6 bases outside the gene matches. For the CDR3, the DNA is TGCGCCAGCAGTGAGTCGCTTAGCGGGGGGCTGACAGATACGCAGTATTTT. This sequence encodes CASSESLSGGLTDTQYF.

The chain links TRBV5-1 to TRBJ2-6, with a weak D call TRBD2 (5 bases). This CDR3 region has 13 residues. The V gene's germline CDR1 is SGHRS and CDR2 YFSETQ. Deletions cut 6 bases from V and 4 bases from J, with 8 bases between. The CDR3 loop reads CASTDSGANVLTF. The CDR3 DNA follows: TGCGCCAGCACGGACTCCGGGGCCAACGTCCTGACTTTC.

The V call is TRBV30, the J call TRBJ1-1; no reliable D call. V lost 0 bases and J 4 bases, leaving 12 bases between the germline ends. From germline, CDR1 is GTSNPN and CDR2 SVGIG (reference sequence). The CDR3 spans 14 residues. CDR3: CAWSVHGGSTEAFF. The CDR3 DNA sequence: TGTGCCTGGAGTGTACACGGTGGGAGCACTGAAGCTTTCTTT.

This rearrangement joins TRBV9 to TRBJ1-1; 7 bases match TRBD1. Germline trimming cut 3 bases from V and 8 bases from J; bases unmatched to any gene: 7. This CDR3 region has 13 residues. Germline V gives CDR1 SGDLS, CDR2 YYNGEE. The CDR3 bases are TGTGCCAGCAGCGCGGGTCCGGGACAGGAAGCTTTCTTT. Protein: CASSAGPGQEAFF.

CDR3 in DNA: TGTGCCAGTAGTATAGACGCGGGGAACTATGGCTACACCTTC. This encodes CASSIDAGNYGYTF. The rearrangement links TRBV19 to TRBJ1-2; D gene uncertain. V shed 0 bases and J shed 2 bases, with 7 bases lying between them. CDR1 is LNHDA, CDR2 SQIVND, per germline (reference sequence). The CDR3 is 14 amino acids.

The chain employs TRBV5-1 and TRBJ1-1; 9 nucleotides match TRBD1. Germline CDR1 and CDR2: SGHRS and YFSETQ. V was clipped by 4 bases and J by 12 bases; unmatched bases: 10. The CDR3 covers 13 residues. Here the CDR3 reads CASSSGTGTGSFF. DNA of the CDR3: TGCGCCAGCAGCAGCGGGACAGGGACCGGATCTTTCTTT.

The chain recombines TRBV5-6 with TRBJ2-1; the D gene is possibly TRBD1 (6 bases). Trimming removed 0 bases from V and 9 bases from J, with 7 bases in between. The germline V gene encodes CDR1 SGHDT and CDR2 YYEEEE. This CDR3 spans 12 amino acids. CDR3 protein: CASSLAGAEQFF. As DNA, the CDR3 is TGTGCCAGCAGCTTGGCAGGGGCTGAGCAGTTCTTC.

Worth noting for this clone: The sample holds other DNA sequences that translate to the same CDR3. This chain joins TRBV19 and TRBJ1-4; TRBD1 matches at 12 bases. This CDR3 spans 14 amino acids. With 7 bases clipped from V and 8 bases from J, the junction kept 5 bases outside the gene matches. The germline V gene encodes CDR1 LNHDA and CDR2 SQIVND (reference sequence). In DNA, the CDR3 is TGTGCCAGTACCCGGGACAGGGGGCGAGAAAAACTGTTTTTT. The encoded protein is CASTRDRGREKLFF.

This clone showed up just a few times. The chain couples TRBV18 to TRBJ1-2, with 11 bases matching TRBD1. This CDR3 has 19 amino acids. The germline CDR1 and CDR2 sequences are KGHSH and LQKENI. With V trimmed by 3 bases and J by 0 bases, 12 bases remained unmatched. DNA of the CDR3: TGTGCCAGCTCACCCCGCCTTGGGACAGGGGGGAACGCTAACTATGGCTACACCTTC. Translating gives CASSPRLGTGGNANYGYTF.

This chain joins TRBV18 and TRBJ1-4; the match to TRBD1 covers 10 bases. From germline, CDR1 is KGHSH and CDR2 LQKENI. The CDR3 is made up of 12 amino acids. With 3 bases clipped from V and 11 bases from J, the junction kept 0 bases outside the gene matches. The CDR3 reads CASSPGQGKLFF. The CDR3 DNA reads TGTGCCAGCTCACCGGGACAGGGGAAACTGTTTTTT.

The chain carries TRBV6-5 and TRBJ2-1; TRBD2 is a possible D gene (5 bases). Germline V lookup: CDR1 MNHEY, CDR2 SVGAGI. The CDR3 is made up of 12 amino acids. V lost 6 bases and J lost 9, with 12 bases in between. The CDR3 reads CASRPFGGEQFF. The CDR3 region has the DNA TGTGCCAGCAGACCCTTTGGAGGTGAGCAGTTCTTC.

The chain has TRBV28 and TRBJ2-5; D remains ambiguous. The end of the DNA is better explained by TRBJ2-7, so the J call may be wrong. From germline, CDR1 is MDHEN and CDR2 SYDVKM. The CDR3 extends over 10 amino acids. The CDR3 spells CASGYYEQYF. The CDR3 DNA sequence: TGTGCCAGCGGATACTACGAGCAGTACTTC.

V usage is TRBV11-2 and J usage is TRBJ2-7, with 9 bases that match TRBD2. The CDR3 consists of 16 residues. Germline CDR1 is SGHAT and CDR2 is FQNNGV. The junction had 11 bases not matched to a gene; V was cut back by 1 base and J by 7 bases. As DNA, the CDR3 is TGTGCCAGCAGCTTAGTAGCCCTAGCGGGGACGTATGAGCAGTACTTC. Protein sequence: CASSLVALAGTYEQYF.

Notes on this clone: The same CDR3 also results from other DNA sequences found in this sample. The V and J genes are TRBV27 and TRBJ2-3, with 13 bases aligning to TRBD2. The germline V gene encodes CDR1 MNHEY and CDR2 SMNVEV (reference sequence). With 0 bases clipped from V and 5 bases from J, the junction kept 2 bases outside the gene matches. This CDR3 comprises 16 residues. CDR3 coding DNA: TGTGCCAGCAGTTTATCAACTAGCGGGGGGGAAGATACGCAGTATTTT. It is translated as CASSLSTSGGEDTQYF.

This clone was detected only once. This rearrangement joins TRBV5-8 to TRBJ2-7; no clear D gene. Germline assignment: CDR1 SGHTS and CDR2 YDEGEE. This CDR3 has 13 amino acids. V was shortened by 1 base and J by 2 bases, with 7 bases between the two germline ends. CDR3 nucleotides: TGTGCCAGCAGCTTGACAGCCACCTACGAGCAGTACTTC. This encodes CASSLTATYEQYF.

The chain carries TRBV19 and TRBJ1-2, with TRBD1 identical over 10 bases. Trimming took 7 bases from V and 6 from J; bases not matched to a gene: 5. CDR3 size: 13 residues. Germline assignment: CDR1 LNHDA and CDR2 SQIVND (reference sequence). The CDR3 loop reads CASKIGTGDGYTF. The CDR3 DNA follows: TGTGCCAGTAAAATAGGGACAGGGGATGGCTACACCTTC.

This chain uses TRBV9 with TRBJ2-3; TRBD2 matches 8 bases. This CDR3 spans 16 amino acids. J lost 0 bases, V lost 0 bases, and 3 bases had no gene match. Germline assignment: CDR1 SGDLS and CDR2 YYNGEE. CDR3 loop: CASSVAAGGSTDTQYF. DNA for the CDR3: TGTGCCAGCAGCGTAGCGGCGGGGGGTAGCACAGATACGCAGTATTTT.

The CDR3 DNA follows: TGTGCCAGCAGTTTCGCCGGACAGGGGAACTATGGCTACACCTTC. Its protein product is CASSFAGQGNYGYTF. The chain recombines TRBV27 with TRBJ1-2; 9 bases fit TRBD1. J was trimmed by 2 bases and V by 3 bases; bases with no gene match: 4. The length of the CDR3 is 15 residues. CDR1 MNHEY and CDR2 SMNVEV come from the germline V gene (reference sequence).

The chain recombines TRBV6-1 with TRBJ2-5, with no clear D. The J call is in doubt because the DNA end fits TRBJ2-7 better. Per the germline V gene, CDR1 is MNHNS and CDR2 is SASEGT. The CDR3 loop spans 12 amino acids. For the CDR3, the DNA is TGTGCCAGCACCCCGTCCCTCTACGAGCAGTACTTC. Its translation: CASTPSLYEQYF.